The 21 T cell receptor beta chains below all came from one sample that was sequenced in a study of CD8 T cells in ankylosing spondylitis. TCRdb ran MiXCR on the 5' RACE reads and lists one entry per CDR3 protein. The repertoire holds roughly 46,000 distinct CDR3 sequences, with under 5% as singletons. The sequenced sample consisted of blood, either unsorted or a sorted T cell fraction (not recorded which). The receptors stem from a female donor with ankylosing spondylitis or in good health (not recorded which).

This clonotype was seen at least ten times. J is TRBJ1-6 and V is TRBV9; a weak D match, TRBD1 (5 bases). Germline V gene sequence: CDR1 SGDLS, CDR2 YYNGEE. The CDR3 covers 16 residues. With 0 bases removed from V and 4 bases from J, the gap between germline ends came to 11 bases. CDR3 region: CASSVGADTYNSPLHF. DNA of the CDR3: TGTGCCAGCAGCGTAGGCGCGGACACTTATAATTCACCCCTCCACTTT.

This clonotype has a count of ten or more. The rearrangement uses TRBV9 and TRBJ2-1, with D maybe TRBD1 (7 bases). CDR3 length equals 16 residues. The germline CDR1 and CDR2 sequences are SGDLS and YYNGEE. V gave up 4 bases and J gave up 3 bases, with 17 bases separating them. The CDR3, as DNA: TGTGCCAGCAGCCTCAGTCAGGGGGGAGGCTACAATGAGCAGTTCTTC. Translation gives CASSLSQGGGYNEQFF.

This clonotype was observed many times. The rearrangement links TRBV9 to TRBJ2-1, with 11 bases that match TRBD1. Germline-derived CDR1 and CDR2 are SGDLS and YYNGEE. CDR3 length: 21 residues. Trimming cost V 4 bases and J 2 bases; bases outside gene matches: 20. The CDR3: CASSLPGAPSGGQGAYNEQFF. CDR3 coding DNA: TGTGCCAGCAGCTTACCTGGGGCCCCGAGTGGGGGACAGGGGGCCTACAATGAGCAGTTCTTC.

The J gene is TRBJ2-1, the V gene TRBV9, with 8 bases aligning to TRBD2. Germline V gives CDR1 SGDLS, CDR2 YYNGEE. Trimming cost V 3 bases and J 4 bases; bases outside gene matches: 3. This CDR3 is 14 amino acids long. The CDR3 DNA reads TGTGCCAGCAGCGATCGACTAGCGTACAATGAGCAGTTCTTC. Translation: CASSDRLAYNEQFF.

This clonotype was observed at least ten times. The chain couples TRBV9 to TRBJ1-1; 7 bases match TRBD1. Germline V gene lookup returns CDR1 SGDLS and CDR2 YYNGEE. J was trimmed by 6 bases and V by 0 bases; bases with no gene match: 8. This CDR3 has 15 amino acids. CDR3 in DNA: TGTGCCAGCAGCGTAGAGACAGGGTGGGCTTCTGAAGCTTTCTTT. Its protein is CASSVETGWASEAFF. Filled out from reference TRBV9 and TRBJ1-1, the complete variable domain reads DSGVTQTPKHLITATGQRVTLRCSPRSGDLSVYWYQQSLDQGLQFLIQYYNGEERAKGNILERFSAQQFPDLHSELNLSSLELGDSALYFCASSVETGWASEAFFGQGTRLTVV.

J is TRBJ2-7 and V is TRBV9; no reliable D call. The CDR3 loop spans 14 amino acids. Trimming removed 0 bases at V and 2 bases at J, with 9 bases between. Looked up from germline, CDR1 is SGDLS and CDR2 is YYNGEE. For the CDR3, the DNA is TGTGCCAGCAGCGTAGAGGCAGACACCTACGAGCAGTACTTC. Translating it yields CASSVEADTYEQYF.

The CDR3 nucleotides read TGCGCCAGCAGACACTATACGACCGAGAAATATAGCAATCAGCCCCAGCATTTT. Translated, it gives CASRHYTTEKYSNQPQHF. The chain has TRBV23-1 and TRBJ1-5; no clear D gene. TRBV23-1 is flagged as an ORF with uncertain function. The V end was cut by 6 bases, the J end by 0 bases, with 21 bases between. The length of the CDR3 is 18 residues.

This clonotype has at least ten counts. The chain uses TRBV23-1 and TRBJ1-2; 7 positions match TRBD1. TRBV23-1 is reported as an ORF; its role is uncertain. Germline trimming cut 1 base from V and 4 bases from J; bases unmatched to any gene: 3. The CDR3 has 14 amino acids. CDR3 sequence reads: CASSQWTGFYGYTF. CDR3 nucleotide sequence: TGCGCCAGCAGTCAATGGACAGGTTTCTATGGCTACACCTTC.

This clonotype was detected many times. The chain has TRBV9 and TRBJ2-3, with 8 bases aligning to TRBD2. V shed 0 bases, J shed 4 bases, and the junction held 7 bases outside the gene matches. Germline V gives CDR1 SGDLS, CDR2 YYNGEE. The CDR3 contains 16 residues. CDR3 residues: CASSVAGGGMPDTQYF. CDR3 DNA: TGTGCCAGCAGCGTAGCTGGCGGGGGGATGCCAGATACGCAGTATTTT.

Many counts were recorded for this clonotype. The V call is TRBV9, the J call TRBJ2-1, with 9 bases fitting TRBD2. J was trimmed by 7 bases and V by 4 bases; bases with no gene match: 12. The CDR3 length is 16 residues. Per germline, CDR1 SGDLS and CDR2 YYNGEE. This CDR3 reads CASSPLGGGAANEQFF. The CDR3 DNA follows: TGTGCCAGCAGCCCGCTGGGCGGGGGGGCAGCGAATGAGCAGTTCTTC.

This clonotype was detected ten times or more. The genes are TRBV9 and TRBJ2-3; tentative D call: TRBD2 (6 bases). CDR1 is SGDLS and CDR2 is YYNGEE in the germline V gene. The CDR3 spans 14 residues. V lost 7 bases and J 2 bases, leaving 14 bases between the germline ends. The CDR3 is CASGWDSLTDTQYF. The CDR3 DNA sequence: TGTGCCAGCGGCTGGGACTCCCTCACAGATACGCAGTATTTT.

This clonotype occurred many times. The V call is TRBV1, the J call TRBJ1-1; whether TRBD1, the table's D call, matches the DNA was not checked. TRBV1 is described as a pseudogene. CDR3 size: 15 residues. The CDR3 sequence is CTSSLPGCYRTEAFF. The DNA for the CDR3 is TGCACCAGCAGCCTCCCTGGATGTTATCGCACTGAAGCTTTCTTT.

This clonotype was recorded at least ten times. This chain uses TRBV21-1 with TRBJ2-5. TRBV21-1 is noted as a pseudogene. The length of the CDR3 is 8 residues. CDR3 region: CASSPQYF. The CDR3 DNA reads TGTGCCAGCAGCCCCCAGTACTTC.

This clonotype was observed at least ten times. V usage is TRBV9 and J usage is TRBJ1-3; D is possibly TRBD1 (5 bases). Trimming cost V 3 bases and J 0 bases, with 22 bases left between them. The CDR3 is made up of 19 amino acids. Looked up from germline, CDR1 is SGDLS and CDR2 is YYNGEE. CDR3 DNA: TGTGCCAGCAGCGGAACCTGGGGGGAGCTTAAGGACTCTGGAAACACCATATATTTT. It is translated as CASSGTWGELKDSGNTIYF.

This clonotype was counted many times. J is TRBJ1-3 and V is TRBV9, with TRBD1 matching over 11 bases. This CDR3 comprises 14 residues. Per the germline V gene, CDR1 is SGDLS and CDR2 is YYNGEE. J was trimmed by 9 bases and V by 2 bases; bases with no gene match: 4. DNA for the CDR3: TGTGCCAGCAGCGTTACGGGACAGGGGGGCACCATATATTTT. This encodes CASSVTGQGGTIYF.

There are many counts of this clonotype. The V gene is TRBV21-1, the J gene TRBJ2-3; TRBD2 was called by the table and not checked on the DNA. TRBV21-1 is a known pseudogene. The length of the CDR3 is 17 residues. CDR3: CASSKVGAGPSTDTQYF. CDR3 DNA: TGTGCCAGCAGCAAAGTTGGAGCGGGTCCTAGCACAGATACGCAGTATTTT.

At least ten counts were recorded for this clonotype. This chain uses TRBV9 with TRBJ1-3; D might be TRBD1 (5 bases). The V gene lost 2 bases and the J gene lost 1 base, with 10 bases spanning the gap. The CDR3 has 15 amino acids. CDR1 and CDR2 (germline): SGDLS, YYNGEE. CDR3 nucleotide sequence: TGTGCCAGCAGCGTCAATCAGGGATCTGGAAACACCATATATTTT. Its translation is CASSVNQGSGNTIYF.

This clonotype has at least ten counts. The gene calls are TRBV9 and TRBJ2-3; D perhaps matches TRBD1 (5 bases). V lost 4 bases to trimming and J lost 0 bases, with 12 bases between them. Germline V gene sequence: CDR1 SGDLS, CDR2 YYNGEE. The CDR3 has 15 residues. The CDR3 sequence: CASSPKQASTDTQYF. The CDR3 DNA reads TGTGCCAGCAGCCCGAAACAGGCTAGCACAGATACGCAGTATTTT.

This clonotype was counted ten times or more. The J gene is TRBJ2-3, the V gene TRBV9; the match to TRBD2 covers 9 bases. V shed 1 base and J 2 bases; nucleotides not matched to a gene: 2. This CDR3 is built from 15 residues. Germline V gene lookup returns CDR1 SGDLS and CDR2 YYNGEE. The DNA for the CDR3 is TGTGCCAGCAGCGTATCTAGCGGGAACACAGATACGCAGTATTTT. Protein: CASSVSSGNTDTQYF.

This clonotype showed up many times. The V gene is TRBV9, the J gene TRBJ1-3; D gene ambiguous. Germline assignment: CDR1 SGDLS and CDR2 YYNGEE. CDR3 length: 16 residues. Trimming left V 0 bases short and J 3 bases short, with 13 bases between. The CDR3, as DNA: TGTGCCAGCAGCGTAGGCGACGGGTTCATTGGAAACACCATATATTTT. It specifies CASSVGDGFIGNTIYF.

This clonotype was recorded many times. The chain has TRBV9 and TRBJ2-7; either TRBD1 or TRBD2 may supply D (6 bases each). V was pared by 2 bases and J by 3 bases, with 12 bases between. The length of the CDR3 is 14 residues. The V gene's germline CDR1 is SGDLS and CDR2 YYNGEE. CDR3 amino acids: CASSVLEGGYEQYF. In nucleotides, the CDR3 is TGTGCCAGCAGCGTCCTAGAGGGGGGCTACGAGCAGTACTTC.